This T cell receptor (beta chain) was documented in a study of blood T cell repertoires in COVID-19. Looking at the study overall: Material from acute and convalescent COVID-19 was sourced from the United States, Italy and Spain. Sample material is recorded as cDNA or gDNA derived from T cells, B-cell-depleted T cells, or PBMCs.

J was trimmed by 7 bases and V by 0 bases; bases with no gene match: 5. CDR1 is SGDLS, CDR2 YYNGEE, per germline. The CDR3 runs to 16 residues. Here immunoSEQ multiplex PCR was the method, and the copy in TCRdb shows in-frame clones only, minus some. The table includes 45,000 to 50,000 clones, 75% to 85% detected once. This clone was seen a few times. The chain joins TRBV9 to TRBJ2-1; 12 nucleotides match TRBD2. This clonotype was sampled from an elderly man in a cohort sampled during active COVID-19. The sample was peripheral blood. CDR3: CASSVGPSGGVNEQFF. DNA for the CDR3: TGTGCCAGCAGCGTAGGTCCTAGCGGGGGGGTAAATGAGCAGTTCTTC. Variable domain in full (rest from reference TRBV9 and TRBJ2-1): DSGVTQTPKHLITATGQRVTLRCSPRSGDLSVYWYQQSLDQGLQFLIQYYNGEERAKGNILERFSAQQFPDLHSELNLSSLELGDSALYFCASSVGPSGGVNEQFFGPGTRLTVL.